Listed here is a single T cell receptor (beta chain). Its specificity is not known. V lost 8 bases and J lost 3; bases outside the gene matches: 13. Germline V lookup: CDR1 MNHEY, CDR2 SMNVEV (reference sequence). This CDR3 region has 15 residues. Some clones are missing from TCRdb's copy, which holds only in-frame ones; the method was immunoSEQ multiplex PCR. The sample lists about 150,000 clones, about 93% occurring once. The data derive from a study of T cell responses to AZD1222 COVID-19 vaccine. Study-level findings and limits: The breadth and depth of Spike-specific TCRs increased once two AZD1222 doses had been given. Targets within unmutated variant regions were reportedly found for nearly half of spike-specific TCRs. In a largely white British group with more females than males, clonal diversity was possibly underestimated.

The material was peripheral blood, obtained 28 days after the second AZD1222 dose. This TCR was sampled from an adult who received the AZD1222 COVID-19 vaccine. The chain couples TRBV27 to TRBJ2-7, with 7 positions matching TRBD2. The CDR3 DNA reads as TGTGCCAGCCGTCCCGGGCCTAGCGGAGGCTACGAGCAGTACTTC. As protein: CASRPGPSGGYEQYF.